Following are 10 T cell receptor beta chains from one sample sequenced in a study of blood T cell repertoires in COVID-19. Data came from immunoSEQ multiplex PCR; TCRdb stores just in-frame clones and leaves some out. Of 150,000 to 200,000 clones in the sample, 94% were seen once. The material sequenced was peripheral blood. The receptors stem from a young man with COVID-19, enrolled during active disease.

The chain is built from TRBV5-1 and TRBJ2-5; D not resolved. Trimming pared 0 bases from V and 4 bases from J, leaving 7 bases between. The CDR3 totals 13 residues. CDR1 is SGHRS, CDR2 YFSETQ, per germline. This chain's CDR3 is CASSLAPPETQYF. The CDR3 nucleotides are TGCGCCAGCAGCTTGGCCCCTCCAGAGACCCAGTACTTC.

The rearrangement links TRBV7-2 to TRBJ2-2, with D tentatively TRBD1 (5 bases). The CDR3 covers 13 residues. Germline CDR1 and CDR2: SGHTA and FQGNSA. Trimming shortened V by 5 bases and J by 7 bases, and 11 bases separated the two germline ends. The DNA of the CDR3 is TGTGCCAGCAGCATTCAGGGTATCGGGGAGCTGTTTTTT. Translated: CASSIQGIGELFF.

CDR3 region: CASSPGTGYDEQYF. CDR3 nucleotides: TGTGCCAGCAGCCCCGGGACAGGTTACGACGAGCAGTACTTC. The chain links TRBV11-2 to TRBJ2-7; 8 bases fit TRBD1. V gave up 5 bases and J gave up 5 bases; unmatched junction bases: 8. There are 14 residues in the CDR3. Germline CDR1 SGHAT, CDR2 FQNNGV.

J is TRBJ1-4 and V is TRBV25-1; a possible D gene is TRBD1 (5 bases). Trimming took off 5 bases at V and 2 bases at J, with 21 bases between the two ends. CDR1 and CDR2 from the germline V gene are MGHDK and SYGVNS. The CDR3 is made up of 18 amino acids. The CDR3 sequence: CASSSSRTHRATNEKLFF. CDR3 nucleotide sequence: TGTGCCAGCAGTAGTAGCCGGACACACCGGGCGACTAATGAAAAACTGTTTTTT.

This chain's CDR3 is CASSLEGGDGSPLHF. The CDR3 coding sequence is TGTGCCAGCAGCTTAGAGGGGGGGGACGGGTCACCCCTCCACTTT. The chain has TRBV11-2 and TRBJ1-6; tentatively, D is TRBD1 (5 bases). The CDR3 is made up of 15 amino acids. Trimming pared 0 bases from V and 10 bases from J, leaving 13 bases between. Germline-derived CDR1 and CDR2 are SGHAT and FQNNGV.

This clone occurred once. This rearrangement joins TRBV12-5 to TRBJ1-5; D is unresolved. Per germline, CDR1 LGHNT and CDR2 FRNRAP. The ends were cut back, 3 bases at V and 2 bases at J, with 11 bases in the middle. The CDR3 totals 15 residues. The CDR3 coding sequence is TGTGCTAGTGGTTTAATTCCTGTAGGCAATCAGCCCCAGCATTTT. Encoded protein: CASGLIPVGNQPQHF.

The chain combines TRBV10-3 with TRBJ1-5; 11 bases are a match to TRBD1. The CDR3 spans 15 residues. Germline loops: CDR1 ENHRY, CDR2 SYGVKD. The J segment lost 2 bases and the V segment lost 4 bases, leaving 1 base of the junction unmatched. CDR3 region: CAISGTGGGNQPQHF. In DNA form, the CDR3 reads TGTGCCATCAGTGGGACAGGGGGCGGCAATCAGCCCCAGCATTTT.

The rearrangement uses TRBV3-1 (or the pseudogene TRBV3-2) and TRBJ2-6; D is perhaps TRBD1 (6 bases). Deletions cut 3 bases from V and 4 bases from J, with 16 bases between. The CDR3 spans 17 residues. CDR1 is LGHDT and CDR2 is YNNKEL in the germline V gene (reference sequence). The CDR3 loop is CASSQSRGGSGANVLTF. The CDR3 DNA sequence: TGTGCCAGCAGCCAGAGTCGAGGGGGATCAGGGGCCAACGTCCTGACTTTC.

This chain uses TRBV5-1 with TRBJ1-3, with D perhaps matching TRBD1 (5 bases). This CDR3 contains 16 residues. Germline V gives CDR1 SGHRS, CDR2 YFSETQ. Trimming took 4 bases from V and 2 from J, leaving 16 bases between them. The CDR3 region is CASSPQSSGAGNTIYF. DNA of the CDR3: TGCGCCAGCAGCCCACAATCCTCGGGGGCTGGAAACACCATATATTTT.

The V and J genes are TRBV5-6 and TRBJ2-5, with 7 bases identical to TRBD1. The CDR3 loop spans 14 amino acids. The V gene's germline CDR1 is SGHDT and CDR2 YYEEEE. V dropped 5 bases and J dropped 0; count of bases not matched to a gene: 4. The DNA of the CDR3 is TGTGCCAGCAGAAACCAGGGGGACCAAGAGACCCAGTACTTC. This codes for CASRNQGDQETQYF. The entire variable domain, with the rest obtained from reference TRBV5-6 and TRBJ2-5, is as follows: DAGVTQSPTHLIKTRGQQVTLRCSPKSGHDTVSWYQQALGQGPQFIFQYYEEEERQRGNFPDRFSGHQFPNYSSELNVNALLLGDSALYLCASRNQGDQETQYFGPGTRLLVL.